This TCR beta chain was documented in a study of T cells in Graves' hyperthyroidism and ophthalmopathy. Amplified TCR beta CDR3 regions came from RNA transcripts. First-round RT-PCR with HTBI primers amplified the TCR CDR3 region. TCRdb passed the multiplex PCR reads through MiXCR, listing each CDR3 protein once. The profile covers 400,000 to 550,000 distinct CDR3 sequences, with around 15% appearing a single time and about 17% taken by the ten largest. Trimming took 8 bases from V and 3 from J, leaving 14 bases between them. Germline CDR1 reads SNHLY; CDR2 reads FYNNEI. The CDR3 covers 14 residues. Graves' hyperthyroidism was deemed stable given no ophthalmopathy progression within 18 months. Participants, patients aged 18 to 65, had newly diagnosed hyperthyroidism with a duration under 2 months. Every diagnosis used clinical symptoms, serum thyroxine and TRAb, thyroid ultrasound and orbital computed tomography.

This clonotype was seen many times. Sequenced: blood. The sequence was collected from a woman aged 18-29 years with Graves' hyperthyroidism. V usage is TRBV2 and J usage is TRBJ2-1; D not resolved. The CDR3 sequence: CASGSGEHYNEQFF. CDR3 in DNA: TGTGCCAGCGGGTCGGGTGAGCACTACAATGAGCAGTTCTTC.